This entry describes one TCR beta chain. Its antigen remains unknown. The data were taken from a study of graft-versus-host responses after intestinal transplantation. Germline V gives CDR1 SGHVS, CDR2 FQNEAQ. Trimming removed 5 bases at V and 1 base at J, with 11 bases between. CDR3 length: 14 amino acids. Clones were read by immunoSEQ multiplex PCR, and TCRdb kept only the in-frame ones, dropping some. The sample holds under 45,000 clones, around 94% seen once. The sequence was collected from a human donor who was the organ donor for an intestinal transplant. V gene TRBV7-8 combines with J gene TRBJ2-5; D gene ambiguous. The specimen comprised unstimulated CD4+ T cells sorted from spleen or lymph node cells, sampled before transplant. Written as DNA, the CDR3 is TGTGCCAGCAGCCCCTCTGTAGCCCAAGAGACCCAGTACTTC. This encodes CASSPSVAQETQYF.